A selection of T cell receptor beta chains follows, all from one sample in a study of regulatory T cells in long-lasting Graves disease. TCRdb re-derived calls from the multiplex PCR reads in MiXCR, one entry per CDR3 protein. The sample shows 360,000 or so distinct CDR3 sequences, approximately 12% of them seen only once. These records were also assigned to another study, of T cells in Graves' hyperthyroidism and ophthalmopathy.

This sample comprised peripheral blood mononuclear cells (PBMCs), obtained at new diagnosis, from a patient treated with antithyroid drugs. The receptors come from a woman aged 18-35 years with Graves disease. Both conserved end residues are part of each CDR3. Each record gives: V gene, D gene, clone size, J gene, CDR3 DNA, CDR3 protein. D genes are given only for firm matches. Not all rows give a size; the values are once, few, many and, for expanded clones, a class.

>TRBV6-1|.|.|TRBJ1-1
TGCGCCAGCAGCCACCTAAGGGATGGCACTGAAGCTTTCTTT
CASSHLRDGTEAFF
>TRBV19|.|few|TRBJ2-2
TGTGCCAGTAGTCCCCGTAAGCCACCTCTGTTCGGGGAGCTGTTTTTT
CASSPRKPPLFGELFF
>TRBV20-1|.|.|TRBJ1-2
TGCAGTGCTGAGGGACCTAAGGATGGCTACACCTTC
CSAEGPKDGYTF
>TRBV20-1|.|many|TRBJ2-7
TGCAGTGCTAGAGTAGTAGACCTCTACGAGCAGTACTTC
CSARVVDLYEQYF
>TRBV2|.|many|TRBJ2-2
TGTGCCAGCAGGAGGGGGGACACCGGGGAGCTGTTTTTT
CASRRGDTGELFF
>TRBV7-2|.|many|TRBJ2-3
TGTGCCAGCAGCTTAGGATGGAGCACAGATACGCAGTATTTT
CASSLGWSTDTQYF
>TRBV2|.|many|TRBJ2-1
TGTGCCAGCAGTTGGGGGGACGGGGCCTACAATGAGCAGTTCTTC
CASSWGDGAYNEQFF
>TRBV30|TRBD2|few|TRBJ2-5
TGTGCCTGGTATAGTGGTTTGGGTCTAGCGGGAGAAGAGACCCAGTACTTC
CAWYSGLGLAGEETQYF
>TRBV12-3/TRBV12-4|.|.|TRBJ2-5
TGTGCCAGCAGTTTACTCATCGTTCCTTCAGTGAGCCAAGAGACCCAGTACTTC
CASSLLIVPSVSQETQYF
>TRBV10-3|TRBD1|.|TRBJ1-3
TGTGCCATCAGAGACGGGACAGGGGGCGCGAGAAACACCATATATTTT
CAIRDGTGGARNTIYF
>TRBV6-1|TRBD1|many|TRBJ2-7
TGTGCCAGCAGGCCGCCCCAAATCGACAGGGGAGTCCCCTACGAGCAGTACTTC
CASRPPQIDRGVPYEQYF
>TRBV7-3|.|.|TRBJ2-5
TGTGCCAGCAGCTTAACGGGCCAGCGGGAGACCCAGTACTTC
CASSLTGQRETQYF
>TRBV5-1|TRBD1|.|TRBJ2-1
TGTGCCAGCAGCTTCCTGACAGGGGGCTCACCATCCTACAATGAGCAGTTCTTC
CASSFLTGGSPSYNEQFF
>TRBV3-1|.|many|TRBJ2-5
TGTGCCAGCAGCCAACCCCCTTTACGGGAGACCCAGTACTTC
CASSQPPLRETQYF
>TRBV20-1|TRBD2|few|TRBJ2-7
TGCAGTGCTAGGGGATCAGCGGGAGGGTACGAGCAGTACTTC
CSARGSAGGYEQYF
>TRBV20-1|TRBD1|few|TRBJ1-1
TGCAGTGCCCAAAGCGGGACAGTGAACACTGAAGCTTTCTTT
CSAQSGTVNTEAFF
>TRBV12-3/TRBV12-4|.|few|TRBJ1-2
TGTGCCAGCAGACGAGGACAACTCTATGGCTACACCTTC
CASRRGQLYGYTF
>TRBV20-1|TRBD1|.|TRBJ1-3
TGCAGTGCTAGAGTCGGAAGGGGGCCTGGAAACACCATATATTTT
CSARVGRGPGNTIYF
>TRBV28|.|many|TRBJ1-5
TGTGCCAGCGGACGAAAGGGTGTTTTCAGCAATCAGCCCCAGCATTTT
CASGRKGVFSNQPQHF
>TRBV27|TRBD1|many|TRBJ1-1
TGTGCCAGCAGCCAAGACAGGGGGACTGAAGCTTTCTTT
CASSQDRGTEAFF
>TRBV6-5|.|few|TRBJ2-7
TGTGCCAGCAGTTACCGGGACAACTACGAGCAGTACTTC
CASSYRDNYEQYF
>TRBV6-4|TRBD2|few|TRBJ2-3
TGTGCCAGCAGAACAAACCGACTAGCGGGAGCTGACACAGATACGCAGTATTTT
CASRTNRLAGADTDTQYF
>TRBV20-1|.|many|TRBJ1-6
TGCAGTGCTTCCCGAGGGTTTGGGTCACCCCTCCACTTT
CSASRGFGSPLHF
>TRBV28|TRBD2|many|TRBJ2-1
TGTGCCAGCAGTTCCTGGCGGGGGGACCTCGAAGATGAGCAGTTCTTC
CASSSWRGDLEDEQFF
>TRBV7-2|.|many|TRBJ2-2
TGTGCCAGCAGCTCTCCTAGCGACAGGGAGGAGCTGTTTTTT
CASSSPSDREELFF
>TRBV15|TRBD1|.|TRBJ2-3
TGTGCCACCAGCAGAGGGAAGGGGACAGTAGTTACGCAGTATTTT
CATSRGKGTVVTQYF
>TRBV4-1|TRBD2|many|TRBJ2-1
TGCGCCAGCAGCCAAGTCCGCCTAGCGGGATCCTACAATGAGCAGTTCTTC
CASSQVRLAGSYNEQFF
>TRBV7-9|TRBD1|many|TRBJ2-1
TGTGCCAGCAGCCATCCGGGACAGGGGTGGTACAATGAGCAGTTCTTC
CASSHPGQGWYNEQFF
>TRBV28|TRBD2|many|TRBJ2-1
TGTGCCAGCAGTTTTTCCCTGGGGGGGTTGATCGACAATGAGCAGTTCTTC
CASSFSLGGLIDNEQFF
>TRBV20-1|.|many|TRBJ2-7
TGCAGTGCCCCCCTGCCGGCTTTTCGGGACGAGCAGTACTTC
CSAPLPAFRDEQYF
>TRBV20-1|.|few|TRBJ1-3
TGCAGTGCTAATAGCCGGGGGGCGAAAGGTTCCTCTGGAAACACCATATATTTT
CSANSRGAKGSSGNTIYF
>TRBV12-3/TRBV12-4|TRBD1|many|TRBJ2-7
TGTGCCAGCAGTTTAAGTCCCGACAGGGGGCAGGGCGAGCAGTACTTC
CASSLSPDRGQGEQYF
>TRBV3-1|.|many|TRBJ1-2
TGTGCCAGCAGCCCCTTGGGGTCGGAGAACTATGGCTACACCTTC
CASSPLGSENYGYTF
>TRBV14|.|many|TRBJ2-1
TGTGCCAGCAGTCGGACCAGAACGTCCTACAATGAGCAGTTCTTC
CASSRTRTSYNEQFF
>TRBV6-2/TRBV6-3|.|many|TRBJ2-3
TGTGCCAGCGTGAAGCCCTCCGACCGCACAGATACGCAGTATTTT
CASVKPSDRTDTQYF
>TRBV4-3|.|few|TRBJ1-3
TGCGCCAGCAGCCAAGAAGTCGCAGGGAGCACCTCTGGAAACACCATATATTTT
CASSQEVAGSTSGNTIYF
>TRBV7-2|.|.|TRBJ1-2
TGTGCCAGCAGCTTAGCAGATGGCTATGGCTACACCTTC
CASSLADGYGYTF
>TRBV19|.|many|TRBJ2-7
TGTGCCAGTAGTATAGGTGGCCGAGCCTACGAGCAGTACTTC
CASSIGGRAYEQYF
>TRBV6-2/TRBV6-3|.|.|TRBJ2-7
TGTGCCAGCAGCCAAGCAGGACCGGCGCTGTACGAGCAGTACTTC
CASSQAGPALYEQYF
>TRBV18|TRBD1|many|TRBJ1-1
TGTGCCAGCTCACCGGGACAGTCCTTTGCAGCTTTCTTT
CASSPGQSFAAFF
>TRBV11-2|.|many|TRBJ2-4
TGTGCCAGCAGCCAATCACAGGGATACCTAGTAGCCAAAAACATTCAGTACTTC
CASSQSQGYLVAKNIQYF
>TRBV20-1|TRBD1|.|TRBJ1-2
TGCAGTGCCAGGACAGGGGGCCATGGCTACACCTTC
CSARTGGHGYTF